A single sample is the source of the 30 T cell receptor beta chains below, sequenced in a study of cytomegalovirus exposure and HLA in healthy donors (dated by TCRdb to 2016 to 2017). The protocol used for the library was the immunoSEQ multiplex PCR assay. For the multiplex PCR, a mixture combining 60 forward primers for TCR Vbeta segments and 13 reverse primers for TCR Jbeta segments was used. TCRdb provides this immuneACCESS table in a form limited to in-frame rearrangements. Some clones are lacking; in checked studies, under half of them reflect an unresolved V gene, and why the rest are absent is not known. The table for this sample shows about 140,000 clones. The top ten constitute over 2% of the sample. The source material was PBMCs. These receptors were obtained from a woman between 18 and 30 years old in good health and CMV-seronegative.

The gene calls are TRBV21-1 and TRBJ2-5; TRBD1, the table's D call, lacks a check against the DNA. TRBV21-1 is termed a pseudogene. The length of the CDR3 is 15 residues. This chain's CDR3 is CASSSLDRNQETQYF. CDR3 in DNA: TGTGCCAGCAGCAGCCTAGACAGGAACCAAGAGACCCAGTACTTC.

This chain uses TRBV9 with TRBJ2-1, with TRBD2 matching 13 bases. Germline V gene data show CDR1 as SGDLS and CDR2 as YYNGEE. The V and J ends lost 3 bases and 7 bases, in that order; junction bases with no gene match: 10. The CDR3 loop spans 17 amino acids. The CDR3 DNA follows: TGTGCCAGCAGCGCAGGGGCTGGACTAGCGGGAGCTAATGAGCAGTTCTTC. Residues: CASSAGAGLAGANEQFF.

This chain joins TRBV19 and TRBJ2-7, with 11 bases lining up with TRBD1. The length of the CDR3 is 15 residues. Looked up from germline, CDR1 is LNHDA and CDR2 is SQIVND (reference sequence). V dropped 4 bases and J dropped 7; count of bases not matched to a gene: 9. The CDR3 is CASSTTGTGGWEQYF. As DNA, the CDR3 is TGTGCCAGTAGTACGACCGGGACAGGGGGTTGGGAGCAGTACTTC.

This clone is identified as medium-sized from frequency. V is TRBV6-1 and J is TRBJ1-1; TRBD1 might be the D (5 bases). CDR3 size: 14 residues. Trimming shortened V by 2 bases and J by 2 bases, and 9 bases separated the two germline ends. Per germline, CDR1 MNHNS and CDR2 SASEGT. The DNA of the CDR3 is TGTGCCAGCAGTGAACAGGACACAAACACTGAAGCTTTCTTT. It specifies CASSEQDTNTEAFF.

On this clone: Germline and junction disagree at one end, which may indicate a read error. This sample includes further DNA sequences coding for the same CDR3. The gene calls are TRBV11-2 and TRBJ1-2; the D gene is possibly TRBD1 (5 bases). This CDR3 contains 14 residues. Germline V gene sequence: CDR1 SGHAT, CDR2 FQNNGV. The CDR3 region is CASSTQIAGYGYTF. The DNA for the CDR3 is TGTGCCAGCAGCACCCAAATTGCAGGGTATGGCTACACCTTT.

The V call is TRBV19, the J call TRBJ2-5; perhaps TRBD1 as D (6 bases). CDR1 and CDR2 (germline): LNHDA, SQIVND (reference sequence). This CDR3 comprises 14 residues. V lost 3 bases to trimming and J lost 5 bases, with 13 bases between them. The CDR3 coding sequence is TGTGCCAGTAGTATGGGCCAGGGGATTGAGACCCAGTACTTC. Translation gives CASSMGQGIETQYF.

The chain links TRBV5-1 to TRBJ2-5; 9 nucleotides match TRBD1. The CDR3 totals 17 residues. Germline V gene lookup returns CDR1 SGHRS and CDR2 YFSETQ. J lost 3 bases, V lost 0 bases, and 9 bases had no gene match. CDR3 residues: CASSLGPGTGTEETQYF. CDR3 nucleotides: TGCGCCAGCAGCTTGGGGCCGGGGACAGGGACGGAAGAGACCCAGTACTTC.

This sequence joins TRBV7-9 and TRBJ1-2, with 7 bases lining up with TRBD1. The CDR3 contains 14 residues. Germline trimming cut 6 bases from V and 1 base from J; bases unmatched to any gene: 5. Germline lookup yields CDR1 SEHNR and CDR2 FQNEAQ (reference sequence). Here the CDR3 DNA reads TGTGCCAGCAGTCCGGGACAGCTTAACTATGGCTACACCTTC. Encoded protein: CASSPGQLNYGYTF.

The V gene is TRBV5-1, the J gene TRBJ2-1; 7 bases are shared with TRBD1. Germline CDR1 reads SGHRS; CDR2 reads YFSETQ. V shed 5 bases and J 5 bases; nucleotides not matched to a gene: 7. The CDR3 totals 14 residues. DNA of the CDR3: TGCGCCAGCAGAACGGGACAGACTAACAATGAGCAGTTCTTC. It codes for CASRTGQTNNEQFF.

This chain connects TRBV2 to TRBJ2-2; 10 bases are a match to TRBD1. The CDR3 is 15 residues long. V shed 6 bases, J shed 3 bases, and the junction held 4 bases outside the gene matches. Germline CDR1 and CDR2: SNHLY and FYNNEI. CDR3 residues: CASSRDRGHTGELFF. Written as DNA, the CDR3 is TGTGCCAGCAGCCGTGACAGGGGGCACACCGGGGAGCTGTTTTTT.

The chain couples TRBV13 to TRBJ2-2, with TRBD2 matching 12 bases. This CDR3 comprises 16 residues. The trim removed 5 bases at V and 7 bases at J, leaving 8 bases unmatched. Germline values: CDR1 PRHDT, CDR2 FYEKMQ (reference sequence). CDR3 sequence (DNA): TGTGCCAGCAGCCCCTTCCCTAGCGGGAGGGTCGGGGAGCTGTTTTTT. Encoded protein: CASSPFPSGRVGELFF.

The chain joins TRBV15 to TRBJ2-1; 8 bases fit TRBD1. The V gene's germline CDR1 is LNHNV and CDR2 YYDKDF (reference sequence). With V trimmed by 8 bases and J by 7 bases, 19 bases remained unmatched. The CDR3 has 17 residues. CDR3 amino acids: CATYNYTGGRKANEQFF. CDR3 DNA sequence: TGTGCCACCTACAATTATACAGGGGGGCGCAAAGCTAATGAGCAGTTCTTC.

The V gene is TRBV11-2, the J gene TRBJ2-3; D is perhaps TRBD1 (5 bases). Trimming removed 5 bases from V and 5 bases from J, with 8 bases in between. In germline, CDR1 is SGHAT, CDR2 FQNNGV. This CDR3 contains 12 residues. DNA of the CDR3: TGTGCCAGCAGCCCTAGGGGAGATACGCAGTATTTT. Protein sequence: CASSPRGDTQYF.

J is TRBJ2-7 and V is TRBV9, with 12 positions matching TRBD2. V shed 4 bases, J shed 7 bases, and the junction held 6 bases outside the gene matches. CDR1 is SGDLS, CDR2 YYNGEE, per germline. CDR3 size: 14 residues. The CDR3 DNA reads TGTGCCAGCAGCCCCGGACTAGCGGGGTGGGAGCAGTACGTC. It yields the protein CASSPGLAGWEQYV.

J is TRBJ2-6 and V is TRBV4-3; D is unclear. CDR3 length: 18 amino acids. V was cut by 0 bases and J by 0 bases, with 12 bases left in between. Germline V CDR1 and CDR2: LGHNA, YSLEER. CDR3 bases: TGCGCCAGCAGCCAAGAGTACGCGTATTACTCTGGGGCCAACGTCCTGACTTTC. Residues: CASSQEYAYYSGANVLTF.

The chain is built from TRBV5-8 and TRBJ1-2; D perhaps matches TRBD1 (5 bases). V lost 4 bases, J lost 4 bases, and 14 bases lay in between. CDR3 length: 14 residues. In germline, CDR1 is SGHTS, CDR2 YDEGEE. The CDR3 sequence: CASSPRERGYGYTF. CDR3 DNA sequence: TGTGCCAGCAGCCCTAGAGAAAGGGGCTATGGCTACACCTTC.

V is TRBV9 and J is TRBJ2-5; D might be TRBD1 (5 bases). V lost 0 bases to trimming and J lost 5 bases, with 17 bases between them. This CDR3 is 16 amino acids long. Germline values: CDR1 SGDLS, CDR2 YYNGEE. As DNA, the CDR3 is TGTGCCAGCAGCGTAGCCCCCCAGGGCTTGGGGGAGACCCAGTACTTC. It codes for CASSVAPQGLGETQYF.

The chain joins TRBV18 to TRBJ1-3; weak D call: TRBD1 (5 bases). V was clipped by 3 bases and J by 0 bases, with 12 bases between them. The length of the CDR3 is 16 residues. Germline-derived CDR1 and CDR2 are KGHSH and LQKENI. For the CDR3, the DNA is TGTGCCAGCTCACCCTCGACAGTCCCCTCTGGAAACACCATATATTTT. This translates into CASSPSTVPSGNTIYF.

The rearrangement joins TRBV4-1 to TRBJ2-3, with a possible D match to TRBD1 (6 bases). The germline V gene encodes CDR1 MGHRA and CDR2 YSYEKL. Trimming took 3 bases from V and 2 from J, leaving 15 bases between them. This CDR3 has 16 amino acids. The CDR3 protein is CASSQANRVNTDTQYF. Here the CDR3 DNA reads TGCGCCAGCAGCCAGGCAAACAGGGTAAACACAGATACGCAGTATTTT.

The chain links TRBV7-2 to TRBJ2-3, with 9 positions matching TRBD2. The V gene end was trimmed by 3 bases and the J gene end by 0 bases; junction bases not matched to a gene: 7. Germline assignment: CDR1 SGHTA and CDR2 FQGNSA. The CDR3 length is 17 residues. The CDR3 DNA sequence: TGTGCCAGCAGCTTGACGACTAGCGGCCAAAGCACAGATACGCAGTATTTT. It translates to CASSLTTSGQSTDTQYF.

V usage is TRBV6-6 and J usage is TRBJ2-7, with 8 nucleotides matching TRBD1. V trimming: 2 bases; J trimming: 0 bases; junction bases outside the gene matches: 6. CDR3 length: 16 amino acids. The germline gives CDR1 MNHNY, CDR2 SVGAGI (reference sequence). CDR3: CASSYGGQVSSYEQYV. The CDR3 nucleotides read TGTGCCAGCAGTTACGGGGGACAGGTCAGCTCCTACGAGCAGTACGTC.

The rearrangement uses TRBV19 and TRBJ1-1; weak D call: TRBD1 (5 bases). The CDR3 has 14 amino acids. V dropped 3 bases and J dropped 4 bases, with 12 bases sitting between them. Germline-derived CDR1 and CDR2 are LNHDA and SQIVND (reference sequence). The CDR3 region is CASSIPGLGTEAFF. The CDR3 coding sequence is TGTGCCAGTAGTATCCCAGGGCTAGGCACTGAAGCTTTCTTT.

The chain recombines TRBV5-1 with TRBJ1-1, with 11 bases identical to TRBD1. In germline, CDR1 is SGHRS, CDR2 YFSETQ. This CDR3 region has 17 residues. The J segment lost 6 bases and the V segment lost 0 bases, leaving 10 bases of the junction unmatched. This chain's CDR3 is CASSLVGQGVISPEAFF. In DNA, the CDR3 is TGCGCCAGCAGCTTGGTGGGACAGGGGGTCATTTCACCTGAAGCTTTCTTT.

The V gene is TRBV18, the J gene TRBJ1-5, with a tentative D call TRBD1 (5 bases). From germline, CDR1 is KGHSH and CDR2 LQKENI. This CDR3 is 13 amino acids long. Trimming stripped 3 bases from V and 9 bases from J, with 12 bases between. CDR3 sequence reads: CASSPTTDGPQHF. The CDR3 DNA follows: TGTGCCAGCTCACCGACGACAGATGGGCCCCAGCATTTT.

The rearrangement links TRBV27 to TRBJ2-1, with 9 bases lining up with TRBD1. From germline, CDR1 is MNHEY and CDR2 SMNVEV (reference sequence). This CDR3 region has 15 residues. V was clipped by 4 bases and J by 10 bases; unmatched bases: 11. The CDR3 sequence: CASSSSGQGFREQFF. The CDR3 DNA sequence: TGTGCCAGCAGTTCCTCGGGACAGGGCTTTAGGGAGCAGTTCTTC.

The chain employs TRBV11-3 and TRBJ2-3; D gene uncertain. Germline V gene data show CDR1 as SGHNT and CDR2 as YENEEA. Trimming stripped 4 bases from V and 0 bases from J, with 8 bases between. The CDR3 consists of 14 residues. CDR3 amino acids: CASSSLSSTDTQYF. CDR3 nucleotide sequence: TGTGCCAGCAGCTCTCTATCTAGCACAGATACGCAGTATTTT.

The V gene is TRBV28, the J gene TRBJ2-1; 12 positions agree with TRBD2. The ends lost 8 bases at V and 8 bases at J; junction bases unmatched: 7. CDR1 is MDHEN and CDR2 is SYDVKM in the germline V gene. CDR3 size: 14 residues. In DNA form, the CDR3 reads TGTGCCAGCGGGCTAGCGGGAGGGGAGGATGAGCAGTTCTTC. Protein: CASGLAGGEDEQFF.

The chain is built from TRBV30 and TRBJ1-2, with D perhaps matching TRBD1 (5 bases). V lost 0 bases and J lost 2, with 16 bases in between. Germline assignment: CDR1 GTSNPN and CDR2 SVGIG (reference sequence). This CDR3 contains 16 residues. The CDR3 here is CAWSVRRQSFNYGYTF. The CDR3 DNA reads TGTGCCTGGAGTGTACGCCGACAGTCATTCAACTATGGCTACACCTTC.

This chain links TRBV11-1 with TRBJ1-5; D remains ambiguous. V lost 5 bases, J lost 7 bases, and 15 bases lay in between. The CDR3 is 14 residues long. The germline gives CDR1 SGHAT, CDR2 FQDESV (reference sequence). The CDR3 DNA sequence: TGTGCCAGCAGCCCGGAGCCTACCAAGCAGCCCCAGCATTTT. Amino acid sequence: CASSPEPTKQPQHF.

This rearrangement joins TRBV6-1 to TRBJ2-3; no firm D call. Germline V gene sequence: CDR1 MNHNS, CDR2 SASEGT. V was shortened by 3 bases and J by 0 bases, with 4 bases between the two germline ends. The length of the CDR3 is 13 residues. The CDR3 is CASSDYSTDTQYF. The CDR3 nucleotides read TGTGCCAGCAGTGATTATAGCACAGATACGCAGTATTTT.